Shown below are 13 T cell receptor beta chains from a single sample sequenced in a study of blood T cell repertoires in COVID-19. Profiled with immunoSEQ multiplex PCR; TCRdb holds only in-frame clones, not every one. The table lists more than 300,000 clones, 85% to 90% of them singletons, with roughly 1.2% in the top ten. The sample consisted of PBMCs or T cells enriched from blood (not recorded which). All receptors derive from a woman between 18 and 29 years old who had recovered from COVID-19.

The CDR3 protein is CASGERGFNEQFF. As DNA, the CDR3 is TGTGCCAGCGGGGAGCGGGGGTTCAATGAGCAGTTCTTC. The gene calls are TRBV2 and TRBJ2-1; 8 bases are a match to TRBD2. This CDR3 comprises 13 residues. Trimming cost V 8 bases and J 6 bases; bases outside gene matches: 6. In germline, CDR1 is SNHLY, CDR2 FYNNEI.

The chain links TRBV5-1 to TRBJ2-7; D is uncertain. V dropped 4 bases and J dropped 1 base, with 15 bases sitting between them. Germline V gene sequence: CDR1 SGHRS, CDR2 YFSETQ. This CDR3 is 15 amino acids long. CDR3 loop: CASSESGTQSYEQYF. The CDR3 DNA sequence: TGCGCCAGCAGCGAATCGGGTACTCAGTCCTACGAGCAGTACTTC.

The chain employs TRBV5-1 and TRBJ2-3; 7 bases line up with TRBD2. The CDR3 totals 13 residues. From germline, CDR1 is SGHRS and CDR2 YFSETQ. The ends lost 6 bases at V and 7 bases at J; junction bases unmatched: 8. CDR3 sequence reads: CASTSSLANTQYF. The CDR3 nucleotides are TGCGCCAGCACCTCCTCACTAGCGAATACGCAGTATTTT.

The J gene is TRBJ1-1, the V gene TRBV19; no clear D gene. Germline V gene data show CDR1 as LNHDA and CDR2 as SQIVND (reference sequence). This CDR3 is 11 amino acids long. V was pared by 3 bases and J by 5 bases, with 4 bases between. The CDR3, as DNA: TGTGCCAGTAGTATGAGGACTGAAGCTTTCTTT. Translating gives CASSMRTEAFF.

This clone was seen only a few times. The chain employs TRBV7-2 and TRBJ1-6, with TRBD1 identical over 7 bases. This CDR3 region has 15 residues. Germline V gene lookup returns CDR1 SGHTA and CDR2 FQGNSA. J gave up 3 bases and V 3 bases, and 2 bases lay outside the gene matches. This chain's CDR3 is CASSFPGGYNSPLHF. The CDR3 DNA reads TGTGCCAGCAGCTTCCCAGGGGGCTATAATTCACCCCTCCACTTT.

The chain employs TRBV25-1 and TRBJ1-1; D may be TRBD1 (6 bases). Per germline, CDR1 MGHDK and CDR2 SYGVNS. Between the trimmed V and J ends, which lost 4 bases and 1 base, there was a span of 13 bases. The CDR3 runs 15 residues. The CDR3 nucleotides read TGTGCCAGCAGTGGGCATTTGACAGGGAACACTGAAGCTTTCTTT. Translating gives CASSGHLTGNTEAFF.

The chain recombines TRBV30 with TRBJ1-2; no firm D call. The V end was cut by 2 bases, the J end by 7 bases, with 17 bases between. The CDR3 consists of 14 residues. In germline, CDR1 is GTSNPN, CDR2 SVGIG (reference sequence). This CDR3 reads CAWSKVFQESGYTF. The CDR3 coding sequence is TGTGCCTGGAGTAAGGTTTTCCAGGAAAGTGGCTACACCTTC.

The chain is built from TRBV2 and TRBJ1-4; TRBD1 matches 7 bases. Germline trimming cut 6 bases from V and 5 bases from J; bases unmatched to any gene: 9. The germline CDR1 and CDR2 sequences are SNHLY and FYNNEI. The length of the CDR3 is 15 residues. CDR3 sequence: CASSDLGQPNEKLFF. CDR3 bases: TGTGCCAGCAGCGATTTGGGACAGCCGAATGAAAAACTGTTTTTT.

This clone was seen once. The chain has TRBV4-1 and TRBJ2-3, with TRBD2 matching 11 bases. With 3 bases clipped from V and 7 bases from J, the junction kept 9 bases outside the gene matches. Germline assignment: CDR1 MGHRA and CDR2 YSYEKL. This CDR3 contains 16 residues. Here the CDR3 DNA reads TGCGCCAGCAGCCAGGCCGCTAGCGGGGGGTCTTATACGCAGTATTTT. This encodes CASSQAASGGSYTQYF.

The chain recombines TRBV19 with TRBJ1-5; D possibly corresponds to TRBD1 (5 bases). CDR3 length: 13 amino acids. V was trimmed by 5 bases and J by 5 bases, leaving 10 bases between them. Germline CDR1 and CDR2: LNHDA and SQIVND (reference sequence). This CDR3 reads CASSPGGDQPQHF. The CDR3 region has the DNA TGTGCCAGTAGTCCCGGGGGAGATCAGCCCCAGCATTTT.

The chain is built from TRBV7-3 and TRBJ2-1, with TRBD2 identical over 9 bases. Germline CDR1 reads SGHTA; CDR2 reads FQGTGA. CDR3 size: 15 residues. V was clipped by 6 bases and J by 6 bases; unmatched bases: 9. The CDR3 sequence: CASSLSGGRSNEQFF. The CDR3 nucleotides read TGTGCCAGCAGTCTGAGCGGGGGGCGGTCCAATGAGCAGTTCTTC.

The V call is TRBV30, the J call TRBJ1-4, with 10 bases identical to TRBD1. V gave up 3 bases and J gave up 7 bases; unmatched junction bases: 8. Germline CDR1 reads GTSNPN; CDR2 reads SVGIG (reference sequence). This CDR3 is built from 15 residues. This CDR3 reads CAWSGTGAESEKLFF. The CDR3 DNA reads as TGTGCCTGGAGCGGGACAGGGGCGGAAAGTGAAAAACTGTTTTTT.

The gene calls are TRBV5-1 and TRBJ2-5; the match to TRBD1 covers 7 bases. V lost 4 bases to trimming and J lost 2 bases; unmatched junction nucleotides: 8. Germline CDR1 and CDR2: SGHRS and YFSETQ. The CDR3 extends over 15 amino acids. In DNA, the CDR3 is TGCGCCAGCAGCATCGAGGGACAGCGTCAAGAGACCCAGTACTTC. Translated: CASSIEGQRQETQYF.